One and the same sample provided the 16 T cell receptor beta chains below, sequenced in a study of cytomegalovirus exposure and HLA in healthy donors. Primers included in the PCR were 60 Vbeta and 13 Jbeta primers. Assay used: immunoSEQ multiplex PCR; TCRdb lists only in-frame clones, some missing. The sample holds fewer than 150,000 clones; 15% are singletons and the top ten take 1.9%. Sequenced material: PBMCs. Receptor source: a woman between 18 and 30 years old in good health and CMV-seronegative.

The chain joins TRBV30 to TRBJ2-7; 9 bases match TRBD2. From germline, CDR1 is GTSNPN and CDR2 SVGIG (reference sequence). The CDR3 sequence is 14 residues long. The J segment lost 3 bases and the V segment lost 0 bases, leaving 3 bases of the junction unmatched. CDR3 in amino acids: CAWSVGREGYEQYF. The CDR3 DNA follows: TGTGCCTGGAGTGTCGGGCGGGAGGGCTACGAGCAGTACTTC. Variable domain in full (rest from reference TRBV30 and TRBJ2-7): SQTIHQWPATLVQPVGSPLSLECTVEGTSNPNLYWYRQAAGRGLQLLFYSVGIGQISSEVPQNLSASRPQDRQFILSSKKLLLSDSGFYLCAWSVGREGYEQYFGPGTRLTVT.

The V gene is TRBV28, the J gene TRBJ1-2, with D possibly TRBD1 on 5 matching bases. Germline values: CDR1 MDHEN, CDR2 SYDVKM. There are 14 residues in the CDR3. Trimming left V 10 bases short and J 4 bases short, with 19 bases between. In nucleotides, the CDR3 is TGTGCCACCCAACTCACCAGGGAGGGCTATGGCTACACCTTC. Its protein product is CATQLTREGYGYTF.

This clone is medium-sized within its sample. The chain joins TRBV5-6 to TRBJ1-2, with TRBD1 matching over 7 bases. The germline CDR1 and CDR2 sequences are SGHDT and YYEEEE. The CDR3 is made up of 15 amino acids. The junction had 5 bases not matched to a gene; V was cut back by 2 bases and J by 1 base. The CDR3 coding sequence is TGTGCCAGCAGCTTTTACAGGGGTGGTAACTATGGCTACACCTTC. Translated, it gives CASSFYRGGNYGYTF.

This clone was seen only a few times. The CDR3 coding sequence is TGCGCCAGCAGCTGGGGACAGGGAAAGTCAGAGACCCAGTACTTC. Encoded protein: CASSWGQGKSETQYF. V gene TRBV5-1 combines with J gene TRBJ2-5, with 9 bases aligning to TRBD1. Germline loops: CDR1 SGHRS, CDR2 YFSETQ. The V segment lost 3 bases and the J segment 4 bases; nucleotides outside the gene matches: 7. The CDR3 loop spans 15 amino acids.

The chain recombines TRBV7-6 with TRBJ1-2; 8 positions match TRBD1. From germline, CDR1 is SGHVS and CDR2 FNYEAQ. V shed 5 bases and J 3 bases; nucleotides not matched to a gene: 5. There are 14 residues in the CDR3. CDR3 in DNA: TGTGCCAGCAGCGCGGACAGGGAGTACTATGGCTACACCTTC. Translated, it gives CASSADREYYGYTF. Filled out from reference TRBV7-6 and TRBJ1-2, the complete variable domain reads GAGVSQSPRYKVTKRGQDVALRCDPISGHVSLYWYRQALGQGPEFLTYFNYEAQQDKSGLPNDRFSAERPEGSISTLTIQRTEQRDSAMYRCASSADREYYGYTFGSGTRLTVV.

This clone was counted between two and nine times. The chain carries TRBV5-1 and TRBJ2-1; TRBD2 agrees at 13 bases. Trimming at V came to 4 bases and at J to 10 bases, leaving 11 bases not matched to a gene. Germline V gene sequence: CDR1 SGHRS, CDR2 YFSETQ. The CDR3 is 16 amino acids. The DNA for the CDR3 is TGCGCCAGCAGCCGACTCACTAGCGGGGGGGCCGGGGAGCAGTTCTTC. It specifies CASSRLTSGGAGEQFF.

This clone was detected a few times. The J gene is TRBJ1-2, the V gene TRBV27; a weak D match, TRBD1 (5 bases). Germline V gene lookup returns CDR1 MNHEY and CDR2 SMNVEV (reference sequence). V was trimmed by 6 bases and J by 4 bases, leaving 9 bases between them. The CDR3 contains 12 residues. CDR3 nucleotides: TGTGCCAGCAGGCGCGGGGGCTATGGCTACACCTTC. Protein: CASRRGGYGYTF.

A few counts support this clone. The rearrangement links TRBV6-1 to TRBJ1-2; 7 bases map to TRBD1. The V segment lost 2 bases and the J segment 8 bases; nucleotides outside the gene matches: 8. CDR3 length: 14 amino acids. Per the germline V gene, CDR1 is MNHNS and CDR2 is SASEGT. The CDR3 reads CASSERFDRAGYTF. DNA for the CDR3: TGTGCCAGCAGTGAACGGTTCGACAGGGCGGGCTACACCTTC.

This clone was seen a few times. The chain combines TRBV9 with TRBJ2-1, with D tentatively TRBD2 (6 bases). This CDR3 has 17 amino acids. V gave up 2 bases and J gave up 3 bases, with 18 bases separating them. CDR1 is SGDLS, CDR2 YYNGEE, per germline. CDR3 bases: TGTGCCAGCAGCGTGGAGGGTACAGGATACCACTACAATGAGCAGTTCTTC. Translated: CASSVEGTGYHYNEQFF.

This clone was seen a few times. The genes are TRBV7-9 and TRBJ1-6; no reliable D call. CDR3 length equals 15 residues. V was shortened by 5 bases and J by 8 bases, with 16 bases between the two germline ends. CDR1 SEHNR and CDR2 FQNEAQ come from the germline V gene (reference sequence). CDR3 sequence (DNA): TGTGCCAGCAGCAGAGGAGACTTCTTTCATTCACCCCTCCACTTT. It specifies CASSRGDFFHSPLHF.

The genes are TRBV5-1 and TRBJ2-5, with 14 bases that match TRBD2. V gave up 2 bases and J gave up 4 bases; unmatched junction bases: 7. Germline CDR1 SGHRS, CDR2 YFSETQ. This CDR3 comprises 17 residues. The CDR3 here is CASSFRTSGRTGETQYF. Here the CDR3 DNA reads TGCGCCAGCAGCTTTCGGACTAGCGGGAGGACCGGAGAGACCCAGTACTTC.

This clone has a handful of counts. The chain couples TRBV6-1 to TRBJ1-1; D call uncertain. There are 15 residues in the CDR3. V was pared by 0 bases and J by 5 bases, with 13 bases between. Germline assignment: CDR1 MNHNS and CDR2 SASEGT. The CDR3 nucleotides are TGTGCCAGCAGTGAAGCGGGAGAGGACTCGACTGAAGCTTTCTTT. It is translated as CASSEAGEDSTEAFF.

This clone was counted a few times. The chain couples TRBV10-3 to TRBJ2-3; tentative D call: TRBD2 (5 bases). V lost 3 bases to trimming and J lost 0 bases, with 16 bases between them. This CDR3 contains 17 residues. CDR1 is ENHRY and CDR2 is SYGVKD in the germline V gene. The CDR3 DNA reads TGTGCCATCAGTGACCCGCTAGCTGTAGCTAGCACAGATACGCAGTATTTT. This sequence encodes CAISDPLAVASTDTQYF.

The chain's CDR3 is CASTLMGEGGRSNQPQHF. CDR3 sequence (DNA): TGTGCCAGCACCCTAATGGGGGAAGGGGGCCGGAGCAATCAGCCCCAGCATTTT. V usage is TRBV21-1 and J usage is TRBJ1-5; the table gives TRBD1 as D, unverified against the DNA. TRBV21-1 has pseudogene status. This CDR3 region has 18 residues.

This clone was seen only a few times. This chain links TRBV15 with TRBJ2-1, with TRBD1 identical over 9 bases. The germline CDR1 and CDR2 sequences are LNHNV and YYDKDF (reference sequence). V trimming: 6 bases; J trimming: 8 bases; junction bases outside the gene matches: 5. This CDR3 contains 13 residues. CDR3 protein: CATRQGARDEQFF. CDR3 sequence (DNA): TGTGCCACCAGACAGGGGGCAAGAGATGAGCAGTTCTTC. The whole variable domain, filled in from reference TRBV15 and TRBJ2-1, reads DAMVIQNPRYQVTQFGKPVTLSCSQTLNHNVMYWYQQKSSQAPKLLFHYYDKDFNNEADTPDNFQSRRPNTSFCFLDIRSPGLGDTAMYLCATRQGARDEQFFGPGTRLTVL.

This clone was seen a few times. The chain links TRBV13 to TRBJ1-5; the D gene is possibly TRBD1 (6 bases). In germline, CDR1 is PRHDT, CDR2 FYEKMQ (reference sequence). The length of the CDR3 is 15 residues. V was pared by 0 bases and J by 7 bases, with 13 bases between. DNA for the CDR3: TGTGCCAGCAGCTTAGGCAGGGGAAGAGGCCAGCCCCAGCATTTT. This gives the protein CASSLGRGRGQPQHF.